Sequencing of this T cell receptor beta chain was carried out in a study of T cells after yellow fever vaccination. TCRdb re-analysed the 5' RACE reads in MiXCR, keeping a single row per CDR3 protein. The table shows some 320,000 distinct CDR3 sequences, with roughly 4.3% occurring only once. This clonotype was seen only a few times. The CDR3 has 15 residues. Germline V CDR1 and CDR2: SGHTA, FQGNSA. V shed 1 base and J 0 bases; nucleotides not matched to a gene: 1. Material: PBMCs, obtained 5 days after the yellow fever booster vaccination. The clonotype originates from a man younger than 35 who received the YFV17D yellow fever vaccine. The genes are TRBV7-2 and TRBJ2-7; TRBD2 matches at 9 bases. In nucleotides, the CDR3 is TGTGCCAGCAGCTTAGTAGCGGGGGTCTCCTACGAGCAGTACTTC. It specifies CASSLVAGVSYEQYF.